Described below is a single T cell receptor (beta chain) sequence and its context. The trim removed 5 bases at V and 4 bases at J, leaving 9 bases unmatched. This CDR3 is 15 amino acids long. Per the germline V gene, CDR1 is LNHDA and CDR2 is SQIVND (reference sequence). This sample was taken from a study of radiation and T cells in renal cell carcinoma. Profiled with immunoSEQ multiplex PCR; TCRdb holds only in-frame clones, not every one. The sample includes 110,000 to 150,000 clones, 88% of them seen just once. Time point in this sample: baseline pretreatment blood. Treatment reported: 15 Gy SBRT to primary tumor, nephrectomy 4 weeks later.

The sample was blood, taken from a patient whose treatment included radiotherapy and nephrectomy. The V gene is TRBV19, the J gene TRBJ1-2; TRBD1 aligns across 8 bases. The source is a woman between 50 and 59 years old with renal cell carcinoma. CDR3 sequence reads: CASSALQGAGYGYTF. CDR3 nucleotides: TGTGCCAGTAGTGCCCTTCAGGGGGCGGGCTATGGCTACACCTTC.